These T cell receptor beta chains were read from a single sample in a study of T cell changes during pregnancy in multiple sclerosis. Repertoires were generated with immunoSEQ multiplex PCR, while TCRdb's copy carries only in-frame clones and drops some. The sample records some 77,000 clones, 89% being singletons. This specimen consisted of peripheral blood, obtained before pregnancy. These receptors all come from a female donor with multiple sclerosis, enrolled in a pregnancy study. The CDR3 runs from the conserved cysteine through the conserved F or W. Each record gives: D gene, clone size, V gene, J gene, CDR3 protein, CDR3 DNA. The D gene is left open where the match is weak. Rows may omit the clone size; those that give it use once, few, many or a size class.

TRBD1	-	TRBV5-1	TRBJ1-4	CASSFRGRGEKLFF	TGCGCCAGCAGCTTCAGGGGGCGAGGGGAAAAACTGTTTTTT
-	-	TRBV9	TRBJ1-1	CASSVAILTGSGNTEAFF	TGTGCCAGCAGCGTAGCCATACTTACAGGGTCGGGGAACACTGAAGCTTTCTTT
TRBD1	-	TRBV27	TRBJ2-3	CASSSGQGRDTQYF	TGTGCCAGCAGTTCGGGACAGGGTAGAGATACGCAGTATTTT
-	-	TRBV20-1	TRBJ2-7	CSARYYEQYF	TGCAGTGCTAGGTACTACGAGCAGTACTTC
TRBD1	-	TRBV10-3	TRBJ2-1	CASGAGQGGIFF	TGTGCCTCCGGGGCGGGACAGGGAGGAATATTCTTC
-	few	TRBV10-3	TRBJ2-1	CAISEPLFEQFF	TGTGCCATCAGTGAGCCCCTTTTTGAGCAGTTCTTC
-	-	TRBV28	TRBJ2-7	CASSFLLPRVVEQYF	TGTGCCAGCAGTTTCCTTCTTCCCCGGGTCGTCGAGCAGTACTTC
TRBD1	-	TRBV10-3	TRBJ1-1	CAISELGTVMNTEAFF	TGTGCCATCAGTGAGTTAGGGACAGTAATGAACACTGAAGCTTTCTTT
TRBD1	-	TRBV7-2	TRBJ1-5	CASSLHSGQGVNQPQHF	TGTGCCAGCAGCTTGCATTCGGGACAGGGTGTCAATCAGCCCCAGCATTTT
-	-	TRBV30	TRBJ1-4	CAWRRQPYEKLFF	TGTGCCTGGAGGAGACAGCCTTATGAAAAACTGTTTTTT
-	-	TRBV18	TRBJ1-2	CASSPYRDRSDYGYTF	TGTGCCAGCTCCCCTTATCGAGACAGGTCGGACTATGGCTACACCTTC
-	-	TRBV5-1	TRBJ2-2	CASSRTGRGTGELFF	TGCGCCAGCAGCAGGACAGGGAGGGGTACCGGGGAGCTGTTTTTT
TRBD2	once	TRBV4-1	TRBJ2-3	CASSQDSKEAGGGTQYF	TGCGCCAGCAGCCAAGATTCCAAAGAAGCGGGGGGGGGTACGCAGTATTTT
-	-	TRBV4-3	TRBJ2-2	CASSQDYGVGRRTGELFF	TGCGCCAGCAGCCAAGATTACGGTGTAGGTAGGAGGACCGGGGAGCTGTTTTTT
TRBD1	-	TRBV10-2	TRBJ2-4	CASRPGQKNIQYF	TGCGCCAGCAGACCGGGACAGAAAAACATTCAGTACTTC
-	-	TRBV10-3	TRBJ1-1	CAISELVGGYTEAFF	TGTGCCATCAGTGAGCTGGTGGGAGGGTACACTGAAGCTTTCTTT
-	-	TRBV5-6	TRBJ1-4	CASSWIRGGSEKLFF	TGTGCCAGCAGCTGGATCCGGGGGGGAAGTGAAAAACTGTTTTTT
-	once	TRBV6-5	TRBJ1-1	CASSYSILHTEAFF	TGTGCCAGCAGTTACTCGATACTACACACTGAAGCTTTCTTT
TRBD1	-	TRBV18	TRBJ1-1	CASSSQGGNTEAFF	TGTGCCAGCTCATCGCAGGGGGGGAACACTGAAGCTTTCTTT
TRBD1	-	TRBV28	TRBJ1-2	CASRHGQGDYGYTF	TGTGCCAGCAGACATGGACAGGGAGACTATGGCTACACCTTC
-	-	TRBV7-2	TRBJ2-1	CASTLTTGGVHEQFF	TGTGCCAGCACCCTGACAACTGGAGGAGTCCATGAGCAGTTCTTC
TRBD1	-	TRBV10-3	TRBJ2-7	CATARQGSTYEQYF	TGTGCCACCGCAAGACAGGGGTCGACCTACGAGCAGTACTTC
-	-	TRBV5-1	TRBJ2-1	CASSLPGNEQFF	TGCGCCAGCAGCTTGCCCGGTAATGAGCAGTTCTTC
TRBD1	-	TRBV7-2	TRBJ2-7	CASSPYGAGGHEQYF	TGTGCCAGCAGCCCCTACGGAGCAGGGGGCCACGAGCAGTACTTC
TRBD1	few	TRBV7-9	TRBJ1-1	CASTLRGQGNTEAFF	TGTGCCAGCACCTTAAGGGGACAGGGCAACACTGAAGCTTTCTTT
-	-	TRBV7-2	TRBJ1-2	CASSFVGGDYGYTF	TGTGCCAGCAGCTTCGTAGGGGGTGACTATGGCTACACCTTC
-	-	TRBV11-2	TRBJ2-3	CASSLPPRWGDTDTQYF	TGTGCCAGCAGCTTACCCCCTCGGTGGGGCGACACAGATACGCAGTATTTT
-	-	TRBV28	TRBJ2-7	CASILERAGSYEQYF	TGTGCCAGCATCCTCGAGAGGGCGGGCTCCTACGAGCAGTACTTC
-	-	TRBV5-6	TRBJ1-2	CASSFKSNRKRGYTF	TGTGCCAGCAGCTTTAAATCAAATAGAAAGCGCGGCTACACCTTC
TRBD1	-	TRBV6-5	TRBJ2-1	CASSYAGTGGGHEQFF	TGTGCCAGCAGTTACGCCGGGACAGGGGGAGGCCATGAGCAGTTCTTC